Below are 3 T cell receptor beta chains sequenced from a single sample in a study of shared clonotypes between healthy human individuals. The repertoire was sequenced with immunoSEQ multiplex PCR; TCRdb's copy has only in-frame clones and lacks some. Counted here are about 110,000 clones, about 67% occurring once; the ten biggest clones make up around 24%. Material for sequencing was memory CD8+ T cells sorted from blood. Subset specified: CD45RO+ cells pooled with CCR7-negative TemRA cells. These receptors were taken from a woman in her thirties in good health.

This rearrangement joins TRBV5-8 to TRBJ2-1; 7 bases are a match to TRBD1. The V gene end was trimmed by 4 bases and the J gene end by 10 bases; junction bases not matched to a gene: 14. This CDR3 is 15 amino acids long. Germline V gene data show CDR1 as SGHTS and CDR2 as YDEGEE. DNA for the CDR3: TGTGCCAGCAGCCGCAACCGAGACAGGGAGAAAGAGCAGTTCTTC. Its translation is CASSRNRDREKEQFF.

The table lists this clone with a count of one. The chain combines TRBV6-1 with TRBJ1-3; D ambiguous. CDR1 and CDR2 (germline): MNHNS, SASEGT. Trimming removed 5 bases from V and 4 bases from J, with 9 bases in between. This CDR3 comprises 13 residues. The CDR3 sequence: CASSIEWGNTIYF. The CDR3 DNA sequence: TGTGCCAGCAGTATCGAATGGGGAAACACCATATATTTT.

CDR3 residues: CASSVGLAGYNEQFF. CDR3 DNA: TGTGCCAGCAGCGTAGGGCTAGCGGGCTACAATGAGCAGTTCTTC. This chain connects TRBV9 to TRBJ2-1; 8 positions agree with TRBD2. CDR3 length equals 15 residues. Trimming cost V 0 bases and J 3 bases; bases outside gene matches: 2. From germline, CDR1 is SGDLS and CDR2 YYNGEE.